This TCR beta chain was captured by sequencing in a study of CD8 T cells in Susac syndrome. Study-level points and caveats: The study admitted that it had a relatively small number of individuals in its TCR sequencing and HLA analysis.

Reverse transcription of about 0.5 to 1 ug RNA was carried out with random hexamers. The authors amplified TCR beta CDR3 across 54 Vbeta and 13 Jbeta using immunoSEQ multiplex PCR. TCRdb re-called the immunoSEQ multiplex PCR reads with MiXCR, one entry per CDR3 protein. Of about 250,000 distinct CDR3 sequences in the sample, 93% were seen once. V was clipped by 3 bases and J by 4 bases, with 12 bases between them. Germline loops: CDR1 KGHSH, CDR2 LQKENI. The length of the CDR3 is 14 residues. Treatment-naive patients with stable or active relapsing-remitting disease served as multiple sclerosis controls. The CD8+ and CD4+ T cells were negatively isolated, with the TEMRA cells enriched by FACS. On this clonotype: Its antigen is as yet unknown.

The genes are TRBV18 and TRBJ2-5; D remains unclear. The sequencing input was CD4+ T cells from PBMCs. The TCR was taken from a human donor with multiple sclerosis. CDR3 amino acids: CASSPSGTVETQYF. The CDR3 nucleotides are TGTGCCAGCTCACCCTCCGGCACGGTAGAGACCCAGTACTTC.